The source of this T cell receptor (beta chain) is a study of T cell responses to AZD1222 COVID-19 vaccine. Produced via immunoSEQ multiplex PCR; TCRdb's table is partial and in-frame only. This table has about 160,000 clones, roughly 90% appearing once. Trimming removed 1 base from V and 1 base from J, with 21 bases in between. Per germline, CDR1 SGHTA and CDR2 FQGTGA. CDR3 size: 19 residues. The sequence was collected from an adult in good health. The chain recombines TRBV7-3 with TRBJ2-3; D is tentatively TRBD1 or TRBD2 (5 bases each). Sequencing used peripheral blood, obtained on day 0 of AZD1222 vaccination. The CDR3 DNA reads TGTGCCAGCAGCTTAAGAAGTGGGAGCGGACGGACACGCACAGATACGCAGTATTTT. The encoded protein is CASSLRSGSGRTRTDTQYF.